This T cell receptor (beta chain) was found in a study of blood T cell repertoires in COVID-19. Losses at the gene ends were 3 bases for V and 5 bases for J; bases not matched to a gene: 5. CDR1 and CDR2 (germline): SGDLS, YYNGEE. This CDR3 is 14 amino acids long. Here immunoSEQ multiplex PCR was the method, and the copy in TCRdb shows in-frame clones only, minus some. The data show fewer than 350,000 clones, with under 90% seen just once and about 1.7% held by the top ten. The source material was PBMCs or T cells enriched from blood (not recorded which). The V call is TRBV9, the J call TRBJ1-1; 9 nucleotides agree with TRBD1. This sequence was found in a woman aged 35 to 49 who had recovered from COVID-19. In DNA form, the CDR3 reads TGTGCCAGCAGCGCGGGACAGGGAAGAACTGAAGCTTTCTTT. Translating gives CASSAGQGRTEAFF.